This is a list of T cell receptor beta chains from one sample in a study of OX40 agonist ivuxolimab in advanced cancers. The assay was immunoSEQ multiplex PCR, and TCRdb's table has in-frame clones only and misses some. The sample contains tens of thousands of clones, approximately 90% of which appear only once. The material sequenced was CD4+ or CD8+ T cells sorted from blood, taken in a trial of the OX40 agonist ivuxolimab. The receptors originated from an adult with an advanced solid tumor such as melanoma, head and neck, liver or kidney cancer. The CDR3 runs from the conserved cysteine through the conserved F or W. A D gene is named only where the DNA matches it firmly. Expanded clones get a size class; other rows say once, few or many, or leave the size out.

TRBV30	NA	NA	TRBJ2-3	CAWSGENTQYF	TGTGCCTGGAGTGGGGAGAATACGCAGTATTTT
TRBV7-2	NA	TRBD2	TRBJ2-3	CASSPNRDYPRDTQYF	TGTGCCAGCAGCCCAAACCGGGACTACCCGCGGGATACGCAGTATTTT
TRBV7-9	NA	TRBD2	TRBJ2-5	CASRSSGGETQYF	TGTGCCAGCAGAAGCAGCGGGGGAGAGACCCAGTACTTC
TRBV4-1	NA	NA	TRBJ1-4	CASSQDPETLIEKLFF	TGCGCCAGCAGCCAGGATCCAGAAACACTTATTGAAAAACTGTTTTTT
TRBV19	NA	NA	TRBJ2-5	CASSTPGETQYF	TGTGCCAGTAGTACCCCAGGGGAGACCCAGTACTTC
TRBV10-1	NA	TRBD1	TRBJ1-1	CASSPTPRWTGYNTEAFF	TGCGCCAGCAGTCCTACTCCCAGATGGACAGGGTACAACACTGAAGCTTTCTTT
TRBV16	NA	NA	TRBJ1-1	CASSQSAQSEAFF	TGTGCCAGCAGCCAATCGGCCCAGTCTGAAGCTTTCTTT
TRBV15	once	TRBD1	TRBJ1-2	CATSKDRGNYGYTF	TGTGCCACCAGCAAAGACAGGGGTAACTATGGCTACACCTTC
TRBV5-8	NA	NA	TRBJ2-5	CASSSRGFQETQYF	TGTGCCAGCAGCTCCCGGGGGTTCCAGGAGACCCAGTACTTC
TRBV6-5	once	NA	TRBJ1-2	CASSYEGPWGYTF	TGTGCCAGCAGTTACGAGGGCCCGTGGGGCTACACCTTC
TRBV7-9	NA	NA	TRBJ2-5	CASSPQGGETQYF	TGTGCCAGCAGCCCCCAGGGAGGAGAGACCCAGTACTTC
TRBV7-2	NA	NA	TRBJ1-2	CASSPDGFYGYTF	TGTGCCAGCAGCCCGGACGGGTTCTATGGCTACACCTTC
TRBV29-1	NA	NA	TRBJ1-2	CSYGDSNYGYTF	TGCAGCTACGGGGATTCTAACTATGGCTACACCTTC
TRBV27	NA	NA	TRBJ1-5	CTSSLLGSWDQPQHF	TGTACCAGCAGTTTATTGGGGAGTTGGGATCAGCCCCAGCATTTT
TRBV11-2	NA	NA	TRBJ1-4	CASSLVPPRTELFF	TGTGCCAGCAGCTTAGTCCCCCCTCGGACTGAACTGTTTTTT
TRBV6-6	NA	NA	TRBJ2-2	CASKRTGDTGELFF	TGTGCCAGCAAGCGGACGGGTGACACCGGGGAGCTGTTTTTT
TRBV2	once	TRBD2	TRBJ2-3	CASSEGVAGGTDTQYF	TGTGCCAGCAGTGAAGGGGTAGCGGGGGGCACAGATACGCAGTATTTT
TRBV15	NA	TRBD2	TRBJ2-7	CATSGGDTSEVYEQYF	TGTGCCACCAGCGGTGGAGATACTAGCGAAGTCTACGAGCAGTACTTC
TRBV9	NA	NA	TRBJ1-1	CASSSLSGTEAFF	TGTGCCAGCAGCTCACTCAGTGGCACTGAAGCTTTCTTT
TRBV5-5	NA	NA	TRBJ1-5	CASSLVGGTQPQHF	TGTGCCAGCAGCTTGGTGGGAGGCACTCAGCCCCAGCATTTT
TRBV29-1	NA	NA	TRBJ2-5	CSATETQYF	TGCAGCGCAACCGAGACCCAGTACTTC
TRBV15	NA	NA	TRBJ1-4	CATSSGFRPATNEKLFF	TGTGCCACCAGCAGTGGGTTTCGCCCAGCAACTAATGAAAAACTGTTTTTT
TRBV4-2	NA	NA	TRBJ1-2	CASSQRGTGSGGGYTF	TGTGCCAGCAGCCAAAGGGGGACGGGGTCGGGTGGTGGCTACACCTTC
TRBV4-3	NA	TRBD1	TRBJ1-4	CASSQDPRGNEKLFF	TGCGCCAGCAGCCAAGATCCCAGGGGGAATGAAAAACTGTTTTTT
TRBV18	NA	NA	TRBJ1-2	CASSPADQNYGYTF	TGTGCCAGCTCACCGGCAGATCAGAACTATGGCTACACCTTC
TRBV7-8	NA	NA	TRBJ2-7	CASSPSHRGRRSYEQYF	TGTGCCAGCAGCCCCTCCCATCGGGGGAGAAGGTCCTACGAGCAGTACTTC
TRBV10-3	NA	NA	TRBJ2-1	CAISEKGRQFF	TGTGCCATCAGTGAGAAAGGACGGCAGTTCTTC
TRBV7-8	NA	NA	TRBJ1-2	CASSLDRDYGYTF	TGTGCCAGCAGCCTGGACCGGGACTATGGCTACACCTTC
TRBV7-3	NA	NA	TRBJ1-2	CASSPMGTAGGYGYTF	TGTGCCAGCAGCCCGATGGGGACCGCCGGGGGCTATGGCTACACCTTC
TRBV5-6	once	TRBD2	TRBJ2-7	CASSLDGLAGILGQYF	TGTGCCAGCAGCTTGGACGGACTAGCGGGGATCTTAGGGCAGTACTTC
TRBV19	NA	NA	TRBJ1-6	CASSILGGSPLHF	TGTGCCAGTAGTATCCTAGGCGGTTCACCCCTCCACTTT
TRBV14	few	NA	TRBJ2-1	CASSQFYNEQFF	TGTGCCAGCAGCCAATTCTACAATGAGCAGTTCTTC
TRBV9	NA	NA	TRBJ2-1	CASSVVGASSYNEQFF	TGTGCCAGCAGCGTAGTAGGCGCGAGCTCCTACAATGAGCAGTTCTTC
TRBV18	NA	NA	TRBJ2-4	CASSPRDLAKNIQYF	TGTGCCAGCTCACCACGGGACCTAGCCAAAAACATTCAGTACTTC
TRBV2	NA	NA	TRBJ2-7	CASTLALSGEQYF	TGTGCCAGCACCTTGGCCCTCTCTGGGGAGCAGTACTTC
TRBV9	NA	NA	TRBJ2-2	CASSAEVIETGELFF	TGTGCCAGCAGCGCGGAGGTAATAGAAACCGGGGAGCTGTTTTTT